This TCR beta chain stems from a study of cytomegalovirus exposure and HLA in healthy donors. This CDR3 spans 15 amino acids. Looked up from germline, CDR1 is LNHDA and CDR2 is SQIVND (reference sequence). V gave up 7 bases and J gave up 7 bases, with 22 bases separating them. Whole-study findings and limits: The study reported that TCR beta sequences accurately predicted HLA-A and HLA-B alleles in most subjects.

With respect to this clone: The antigen is unknown.

PCR primers comprised 60 Vbeta and 13 Jbeta primers. Using immunoSEQ multiplex PCR, the repertoire was profiled, and TCRdb retains in-frame clones only, with some absent. The table has around 85,000 clones, 80% seen once. Sequences were obtained from PBMCs. The source of this sequence is a woman between 50 and 59 years old in good health and CMV-seropositive. This chain links TRBV19 with TRBJ1-1; TRBD1 might be the D (6 bases). The CDR3 spells CASTPQTGTIGEAFF. The DNA of the CDR3 is TGTGCCAGTACCCCACAGACAGGAACCATCGGTGAAGCTTTCTTT.